The rows below give T cell receptor beta chains drawn from one sample of a study of CD8+ T cells in alopecia areata. Profiled with immunoSEQ multiplex PCR; TCRdb holds only in-frame clones, not every one. The sample has 75,000 to 80,000 clones; approximately 72% are singletons. Sequenced material: CD8+ T cells sorted from blood, taken at week 24, from a patient treated with tofacitinib. The source of these receptors is a human donor with alopecia areata. CDR3s include the opening cysteine and the closing phenylalanine or tryptophan. Each record gives: CDR3 protein, CDR3 DNA, D gene, clone size, V gene, J gene. A D gene is named only where the DNA matches it firmly. Some rows have no size entry. The others give once, few or many, or a class for an expanded clone.

CDR3aa: CASSPSPSGITGELFF; CDR3nt: TGTGCCAGCAGCCCCTCCCCCAGCGGGATCACCGGGGAGCTGTTTTTT; d_gene: TRBD2; abundance: -; v_gene: TRBV14; j_gene: TRBJ2-2
CDR3aa: CASSEVSYEQYF; CDR3nt: TGTGCCAGCAGTGAAGTCAGCTACGAGCAGTACTTC; d_gene: -; abundance: -; v_gene: TRBV2; j_gene: TRBJ2-7
CDR3aa: CARRDRDSGNYGYTF; CDR3nt: TGTGCCAGGCGGGACAGGGATTCAGGAAACTATGGCTACACCTTC; d_gene: TRBD1; abundance: -; v_gene: TRBV2; j_gene: TRBJ1-2
CDR3aa: CATGAGKTYEQYF; CDR3nt: TGTGCCACCGGGGCGGGGAAAACCTACGAGCAGTACTTC; d_gene: -; abundance: -; v_gene: TRBV7-8; j_gene: TRBJ2-7
CDR3aa: CATSMGQGLEALGYTF; CDR3nt: TGTGCCACCAGCATGGGACAGGGGCTCGAGGCCTTAGGCTACACCTTC; d_gene: TRBD1; abundance: -; v_gene: TRBV15; j_gene: TRBJ1-2
CDR3aa: CASTDSGRSYNEQFF; CDR3nt: TGCGCCAGCACCGATAGCGGGAGGTCTTACAATGAGCAGTTCTTC; d_gene: TRBD2; abundance: -; v_gene: TRBV5-1; j_gene: TRBJ2-1
CDR3aa: CSERDMATGENEQFF; CDR3nt: TGCAGCGAGCGGGATATGGCCACAGGGGAGAATGAGCAGTTCTTC; d_gene: -; abundance: -; v_gene: TRBV29-1; j_gene: TRBJ2-1
CDR3aa: CASSFRDRSYEQYF; CDR3nt: TGTGCCAGCAGCTTTCGGGACAGATCCTACGAGCAGTACTTC; d_gene: TRBD1; abundance: few; v_gene: TRBV13; j_gene: TRBJ2-7
CDR3aa: CASRPTLNTEAFF; CDR3nt: TGTGCCAGCAGGCCGACGCTGAACACTGAAGCTTTCTTT; d_gene: -; abundance: -; v_gene: TRBV25-1; j_gene: TRBJ1-1
CDR3aa: CASSIRLAYEQYF; CDR3nt: TGTGCCAGCAGTATCCGACTAGCCTATGAGCAGTACTTC; d_gene: TRBD2; abundance: few; v_gene: TRBV28; j_gene: TRBJ2-7
CDR3aa: CASSQAPGRDRVQFF; CDR3nt: TGCGCCAGCAGCCAAGCACCCGGGCGGGACAGGGTACAGTTCTTC; d_gene: TRBD1; abundance: -; v_gene: TRBV4-1; j_gene: TRBJ2-1
CDR3aa: CASSPGQGVHEQYF; CDR3nt: TGCGCCAGCAGCCCAGGACAGGGGGTCCACGAGCAGTACTTC; d_gene: TRBD1; abundance: -; v_gene: TRBV5-1; j_gene: TRBJ2-7
CDR3aa: CASTPLGDSYNEQFF; CDR3nt: TGTGCCAGCACCCCTCTAGGCGACTCCTACAATGAGCAGTTCTTC; d_gene: -; abundance: -; v_gene: TRBV28; j_gene: TRBJ2-1
CDR3aa: CASSQSGTGYGYTF; CDR3nt: TGTGCCAGCAGTCAATCCGGGACAGGGTATGGCTACACCTTC; d_gene: TRBD1; abundance: -; v_gene: TRBV27; j_gene: TRBJ1-2
CDR3aa: CASSQDRAGGIEQYF; CDR3nt: TGCGCCAGCAGCCAAGATCGAGCGGGAGGGATCGAGCAGTACTTC; d_gene: TRBD2; abundance: -; v_gene: TRBV4-3; j_gene: TRBJ2-7
CDR3aa: CASSDEARNYNEQFF; CDR3nt: TGTGCCAGCAGTGATGAAGCCAGGAACTACAATGAGCAGTTCTTC; d_gene: -; abundance: -; v_gene: TRBV6-1; j_gene: TRBJ2-1
CDR3aa: CAWSPGPLFVGTQYF; CDR3nt: TGTGCCTGGAGTCCGGGACCCCTGTTCGTAGGGACCCAGTACTTC; d_gene: -; abundance: -; v_gene: TRBV30; j_gene: TRBJ2-5
CDR3aa: CAWSVAGGPLDEEQFF; CDR3nt: TGTGCCTGGAGTGTAGCGGGAGGGCCTCTGGACGAGGAGCAGTTCTTC; d_gene: TRBD2; abundance: -; v_gene: TRBV30; j_gene: TRBJ2-1
CDR3aa: CASSAGLGVSGELFF; CDR3nt: TGTGCCAGCAGCGCGGGACTAGGGGTCTCCGGGGAGCTGTTTTTT; d_gene: TRBD2; abundance: -; v_gene: TRBV6-5; j_gene: TRBJ2-2
CDR3aa: CASSRLDMNTEAFF; CDR3nt: TGTGCCAGCAGCCGCTTGGATATGAACACTGAAGCTTTCTTT; d_gene: -; abundance: -; v_gene: TRBV7-2; j_gene: TRBJ1-1
CDR3aa: CASRGETGFRNEQFF; CDR3nt: TGCGCCAGCAGGGGAGAGACAGGGTTCCGCAATGAGCAGTTCTTC; d_gene: TRBD1; abundance: once; v_gene: TRBV4-1; j_gene: TRBJ2-1
CDR3aa: CASSQEKGTLSNQPQHF; CDR3nt: TGCGCCAGCAGCCAAGAAAAGGGGACACTTAGCAATCAGCCCCAGCATTTT; d_gene: -; abundance: few; v_gene: TRBV4-1; j_gene: TRBJ1-5
CDR3aa: CASSQGRQNYGYTF; CDR3nt: TGCGCCAGCAGCCAAGGGAGACAGAACTATGGCTACACCTTC; d_gene: -; abundance: few; v_gene: TRBV4-3; j_gene: TRBJ1-2
CDR3aa: CAIRLGQDGVDSPLHF; CDR3nt: TGTGCCATCAGATTGGGCCAGGACGGAGTGGATTCACCCCTCCACTTT; d_gene: -; abundance: -; v_gene: TRBV10-3; j_gene: TRBJ1-6
CDR3aa: CASRSGQGHAGELFF; CDR3nt: TGTGCCAGCAGGTCGGGGCAGGGACATGCCGGGGAGCTGTTTTTT; d_gene: -; abundance: many; v_gene: TRBV6-1; j_gene: TRBJ2-2
CDR3aa: CAYNTGFEAFF; CDR3nt: TGTGCCTATAACACGGGCTTTGAAGCTTTCTTT; d_gene: -; abundance: -; v_gene: TRBV5-4; j_gene: TRBJ1-1
CDR3aa: CASSETGTYEQYF; CDR3nt: TGCGCCAGCAGCGAAACCGGGACTTACGAGCAGTACTTC; d_gene: -; abundance: -; v_gene: TRBV4-1; j_gene: TRBJ2-7
CDR3aa: CASSQLRWENTEAFF; CDR3nt: TGCGCCAGCAGCCAACTAAGGTGGGAGAACACTGAAGCTTTCTTT; d_gene: -; abundance: once; v_gene: TRBV4-1; j_gene: TRBJ1-1
CDR3aa: CASSHGPNNEQFF; CDR3nt: TGCGCCAGCAGTCACGGACCTAACAATGAGCAGTTCTTC; d_gene: -; abundance: -; v_gene: TRBV10-2; j_gene: TRBJ2-1
CDR3aa: CASSSTDSTGTSGYYEQYF; CDR3nt: TGTGCCAGCAGCTCTACCGATTCGACAGGGACTAGCGGATACTACGAGCAGTACTTC; d_gene: TRBD2; abundance: -; v_gene: TRBV7-9; j_gene: TRBJ2-7
CDR3aa: CASSDPGSNQPQHF; CDR3nt: TGTGCCAGCAGCGACCCGGGTAGCAATCAGCCCCAGCATTTT; d_gene: -; abundance: -; v_gene: TRBV9; j_gene: TRBJ1-5
CDR3aa: CASSERESIEQFF; CDR3nt: TGCGCCAGCAGCGAGCGGGAGTCGATTGAGCAGTTCTTC; d_gene: TRBD2; abundance: few; v_gene: TRBV5-1; j_gene: TRBJ2-1
CDR3aa: CASSLVQNLYGYTF; CDR3nt: TGTGCCAGCAGCTTAGTACAGAATCTCTATGGCTACACCTTC; d_gene: -; abundance: -; v_gene: TRBV7-9; j_gene: TRBJ1-2
CDR3aa: CASSSGQSYIRTQYF; CDR3nt: TGTGCCAGCAGCTCTGGGCAGTCCTACATTCGGACCCAGTACTTC; d_gene: -; abundance: once; v_gene: TRBV11-2; j_gene: TRBJ2-5
CDR3aa: CASSSRTTEVNRANYGYTF; CDR3nt: TGTGCCAGCAGCTCCCGTACGACGGAGGTGAATCGAGCTAACTATGGCTACACCTTC; d_gene: -; abundance: once; v_gene: TRBV7-8; j_gene: TRBJ1-2
CDR3aa: CASSSRGASEETQYF; CDR3nt: TGTGCCAGCAGCTCGCGGGGGGCCTCCGAAGAGACCCAGTACTTC; d_gene: TRBD2; abundance: -; v_gene: TRBV7-2; j_gene: TRBJ2-5
CDR3aa: CASSYWGRVQDEQFF; CDR3nt: TGTGCCAGCAGCTATTGGGGCAGGGTACAGGATGAGCAGTTCTTC; d_gene: -; abundance: once; v_gene: TRBV7-3; j_gene: TRBJ2-1
CDR3aa: CASSLRGLNTEAFF; CDR3nt: TGCGCCAGCAGCTTGCGGGGCTTGAACACTGAAGCTTTCTTT; d_gene: -; abundance: -; v_gene: TRBV5-1; j_gene: TRBJ1-1
CDR3aa: CSVVRGVTDTQYF; CDR3nt: TGCAGCGTTGTTCGAGGGGTCACAGATACGCAGTATTTT; d_gene: -; abundance: -; v_gene: TRBV29-1; j_gene: TRBJ2-3
CDR3aa: CASSPASGYNEQFF; CDR3nt: TGTGCCAGCAGTCCGGCTAGCGGTTACAATGAGCAGTTCTTC; d_gene: TRBD2; abundance: -; v_gene: TRBV27; j_gene: TRBJ2-1
CDR3aa: CASSFLNEQFF; CDR3nt: TGTGCCAGCAGTTTCCTCAATGAGCAGTTCTTC; d_gene: -; abundance: -; v_gene: TRBV27; j_gene: TRBJ2-1
CDR3aa: CASSFTSGSQETQYF; CDR3nt: TGTGCCAGCAGCTTTACTAGCGGCTCACAAGAGACCCAGTACTTC; d_gene: TRBD2; abundance: -; v_gene: TRBV9; j_gene: TRBJ2-5
CDR3aa: CASSGGQGIFYEQYF; CDR3nt: TGTGCCAGCAGCGGAGGACAGGGGATTTTCTACGAGCAGTACTTC; d_gene: TRBD1; abundance: -; v_gene: TRBV9; j_gene: TRBJ2-7
CDR3aa: CSVVGTANGYTF; CDR3nt: TGCAGCGTTGTCGGGACAGCTAATGGCTACACCTTC; d_gene: TRBD1; abundance: once; v_gene: TRBV29-1; j_gene: TRBJ1-2
CDR3aa: CASSFSPQQGKETQYF; CDR3nt: TGTGCCAGCAGCTTTTCCCCCCAACAGGGGAAAGAGACCCAGTACTTC; d_gene: TRBD1; abundance: few; v_gene: TRBV7-2; j_gene: TRBJ2-5
CDR3aa: CASSEGAENQPQHF; CDR3nt: TGTGCCAGCAGTGAAGGGGCGGAGAATCAGCCCCAGCATTTT; d_gene: -; abundance: many; v_gene: TRBV6-1; j_gene: TRBJ1-5
CDR3aa: CASSQDEADNSPLHF; CDR3nt: TGCGCCAGCAGCCAAGATGAGGCAGACAATTCACCCCTCCACTTT; d_gene: -; abundance: few; v_gene: TRBV4-1; j_gene: TRBJ1-6
CDR3aa: CASSLQGGTDTQYF; CDR3nt: TGTGCCAGCAGCTTACAGGGGGGAACAGATACGCAGTATTTT; d_gene: -; abundance: -; v_gene: TRBV7-9; j_gene: TRBJ2-3
CDR3aa: CSVGGDRSSLEQYF; CDR3nt: TGCAGCGTTGGCGGGGACAGGTCATCCCTTGAGCAGTACTTC; d_gene: TRBD1; abundance: -; v_gene: TRBV29-1; j_gene: TRBJ2-7
CDR3aa: CASMDYTIYF; CDR3nt: TGTGCCAGTATGGACTACACCATATATTTT; d_gene: -; abundance: -; v_gene: TRBV19; j_gene: TRBJ1-3
CDR3aa: CASSLDRGTRARSYNEQFF; CDR3nt: TGCGCCAGCAGCTTGGACAGGGGGACCAGGGCGAGGTCCTACAATGAGCAGTTCTTC; d_gene: TRBD1; abundance: -; v_gene: TRBV5-1; j_gene: TRBJ2-1
CDR3aa: CASFREDDEQFF; CDR3nt: TGTGCCAGCTTCCGGGAGGACGATGAGCAGTTCTTC; d_gene: TRBD2; abundance: -; v_gene: TRBV5-6; j_gene: TRBJ2-1
CDR3aa: CASSSRSYEQYF; CDR3nt: TGTGCCAGCAGCTCGCGCTCCTACGAGCAGTACTTC; d_gene: -; abundance: -; v_gene: TRBV13; j_gene: TRBJ2-7
CDR3aa: CASSLTSYEQYF; CDR3nt: TGTGCCAGCAGCTTGACCTCCTACGAGCAGTACTTC; d_gene: -; abundance: -; v_gene: TRBV5-6; j_gene: TRBJ2-7
CDR3aa: CASSPAYEQYF; CDR3nt: TGTGCCAGCAGCCCTGCCTACGAGCAGTACTTC; d_gene: -; abundance: -; v_gene: TRBV7-8; j_gene: TRBJ2-7
CDR3aa: CASSVGQGFATNEKLFF; CDR3nt: TGTGCCAGCAGCGTGGGACAGGGATTTGCAACTAATGAAAAACTGTTTTTT; d_gene: TRBD1; abundance: few; v_gene: TRBV7-2; j_gene: TRBJ1-4
CDR3aa: CASSYSSEWTEAFF; CDR3nt: TGTGCCAGCAGTTACTCGAGTGAGTGGACTGAAGCTTTCTTT; d_gene: -; abundance: few; v_gene: TRBV6-5; j_gene: TRBJ1-1
CDR3aa: CASSQRGLLLETTFYNEQFF; CDR3nt: TGTGCCAGCAGCCAACGTGGGTTGTTGTTGGAGACAACCTTTTACAATGAGCAGTTCTTC; d_gene: -; abundance: -; v_gene: TRBV14; j_gene: TRBJ2-1
CDR3aa: CANYRGYF; CDR3nt: TGCGCCAACTACAGGGGGTACTTC; d_gene: TRBD1; abundance: -; v_gene: TRBV4-1; j_gene: TRBJ2-7
CDR3aa: CSVPHRNEQFF; CDR3nt: TGCAGCGTTCCACATCGCAATGAGCAGTTCTTC; d_gene: -; abundance: few; v_gene: TRBV29-1; j_gene: TRBJ2-1